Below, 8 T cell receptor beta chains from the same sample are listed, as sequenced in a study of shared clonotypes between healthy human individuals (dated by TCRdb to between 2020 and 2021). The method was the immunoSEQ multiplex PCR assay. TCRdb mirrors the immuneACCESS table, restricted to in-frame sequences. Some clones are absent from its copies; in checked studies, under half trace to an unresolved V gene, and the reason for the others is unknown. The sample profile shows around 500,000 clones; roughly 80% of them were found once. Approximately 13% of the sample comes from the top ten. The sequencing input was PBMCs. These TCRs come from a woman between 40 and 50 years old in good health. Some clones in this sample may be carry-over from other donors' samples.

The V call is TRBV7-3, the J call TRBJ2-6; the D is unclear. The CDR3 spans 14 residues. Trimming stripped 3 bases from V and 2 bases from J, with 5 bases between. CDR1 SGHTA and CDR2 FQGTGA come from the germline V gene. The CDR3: CASSFGTGANVLTF. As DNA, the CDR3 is TGTGCCAGCAGCTTTGGAACTGGGGCCAACGTCCTGACTTTC.

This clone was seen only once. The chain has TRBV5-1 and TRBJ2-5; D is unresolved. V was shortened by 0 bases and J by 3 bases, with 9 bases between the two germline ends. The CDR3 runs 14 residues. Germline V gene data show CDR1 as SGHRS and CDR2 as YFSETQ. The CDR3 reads CASSLDRREETQYF. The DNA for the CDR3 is TGCGCCAGCAGCTTGGATCGGAGAGAAGAGACCCAGTACTTC.

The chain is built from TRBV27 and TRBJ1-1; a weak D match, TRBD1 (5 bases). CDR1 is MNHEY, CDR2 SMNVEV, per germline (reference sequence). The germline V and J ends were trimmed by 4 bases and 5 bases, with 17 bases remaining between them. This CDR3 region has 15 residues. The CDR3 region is CASSSIISWGTEAFF. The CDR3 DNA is TGTGCCAGCAGTTCAATTATCTCCTGGGGGACTGAAGCTTTCTTT.

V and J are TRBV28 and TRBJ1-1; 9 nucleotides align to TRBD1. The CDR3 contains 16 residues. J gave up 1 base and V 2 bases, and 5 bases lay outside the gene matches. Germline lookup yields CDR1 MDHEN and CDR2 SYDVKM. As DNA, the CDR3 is TGTGCCAGCAGTTTACCTCCGGGACAGGGGAACACTGAAGCTTTCTTT. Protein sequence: CASSLPPGQGNTEAFF.

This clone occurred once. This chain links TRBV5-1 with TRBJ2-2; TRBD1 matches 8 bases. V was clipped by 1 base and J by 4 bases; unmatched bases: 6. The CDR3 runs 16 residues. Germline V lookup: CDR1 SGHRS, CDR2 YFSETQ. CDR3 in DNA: TGCGCCAGCAGCTTGACGGCAGGGGGCACCACCGGGGAGCTGTTTTTT. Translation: CASSLTAGGTTGELFF.

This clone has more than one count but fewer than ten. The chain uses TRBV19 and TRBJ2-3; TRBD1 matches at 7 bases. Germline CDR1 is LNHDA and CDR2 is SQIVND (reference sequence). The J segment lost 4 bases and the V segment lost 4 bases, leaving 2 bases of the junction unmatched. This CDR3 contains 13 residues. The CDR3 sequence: CASSTQGADTQYF. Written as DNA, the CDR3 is TGTGCCAGTAGTACCCAGGGGGCAGATACGCAGTATTTT.

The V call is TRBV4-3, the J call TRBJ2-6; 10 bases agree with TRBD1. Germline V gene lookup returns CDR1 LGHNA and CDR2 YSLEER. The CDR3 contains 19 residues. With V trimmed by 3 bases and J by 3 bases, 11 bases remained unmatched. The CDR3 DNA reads TGCGCCAGCAGCCAGGAGACAGGGGGCGCGGGTCTTGGGGCCAACGTCCTGACTTTC. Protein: CASSQETGGAGLGANVLTF.

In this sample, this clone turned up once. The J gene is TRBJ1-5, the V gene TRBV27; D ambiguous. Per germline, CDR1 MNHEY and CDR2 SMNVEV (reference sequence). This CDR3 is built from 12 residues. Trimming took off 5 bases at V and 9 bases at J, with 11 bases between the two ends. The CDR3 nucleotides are TGTGCCAGCAGTGACTTTCCGGGGCCCCAGCATTTT. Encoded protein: CASSDFPGPQHF.